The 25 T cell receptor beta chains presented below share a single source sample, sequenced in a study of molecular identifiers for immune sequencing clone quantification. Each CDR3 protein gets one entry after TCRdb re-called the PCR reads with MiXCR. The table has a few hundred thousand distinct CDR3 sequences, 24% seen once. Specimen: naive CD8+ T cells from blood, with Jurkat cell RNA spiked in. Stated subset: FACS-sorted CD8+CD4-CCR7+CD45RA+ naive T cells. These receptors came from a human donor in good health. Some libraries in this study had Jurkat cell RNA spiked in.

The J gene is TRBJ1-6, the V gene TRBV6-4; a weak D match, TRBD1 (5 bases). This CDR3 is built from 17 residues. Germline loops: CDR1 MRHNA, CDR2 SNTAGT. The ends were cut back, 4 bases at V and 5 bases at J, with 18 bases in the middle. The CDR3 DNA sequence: TGTGCCAGCAGTGCCCGGGACTCAGGTCTCGATAATTCACCCCTCCACTTT. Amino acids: CASSARDSGLDNSPLHF.

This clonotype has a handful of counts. CDR3 sequence: CSADRDGSTDTQYF. The CDR3 region has the DNA TGCAGTGCTGACCGGGACGGCTCCACAGATACGCAGTATTTT. The V and J genes are TRBV20-1 and TRBJ2-3; D is tentatively TRBD1 or TRBD2 (5 bases each). CDR3 length: 14 residues. In germline, CDR1 is DFQATT, CDR2 SNEGSKA (reference sequence). The germline V and J ends were trimmed by 5 bases and 2 bases, with 14 bases remaining between them.

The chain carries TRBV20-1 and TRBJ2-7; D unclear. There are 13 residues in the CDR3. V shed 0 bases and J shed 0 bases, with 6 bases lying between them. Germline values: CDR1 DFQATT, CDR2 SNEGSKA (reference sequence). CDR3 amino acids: CSARDGSSYEQYF. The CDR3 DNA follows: TGCAGTGCTAGAGATGGTAGCTCCTACGAGCAGTACTTC.

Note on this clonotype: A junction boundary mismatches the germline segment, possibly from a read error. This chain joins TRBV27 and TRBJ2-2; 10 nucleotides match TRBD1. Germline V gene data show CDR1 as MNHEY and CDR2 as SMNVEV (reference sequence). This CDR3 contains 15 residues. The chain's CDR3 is CASTLDRGNTGALFF. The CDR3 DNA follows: TGTGCCAGCACCTTGGACAGGGGGAACACCGGGGCGCTGTTTTTT.

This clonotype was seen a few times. CDR3 residues: CVSRRGSASTDTQYF. The CDR3 bases are TGTGTTTCTCGGAGGGGAAGCGCTAGCACAGATACGCAGTATTTT. The chain carries TRBV27 and TRBJ2-3; weak D call: TRBD2 (6 bases). The CDR3 has 15 residues. CDR1 is MNHEY, CDR2 SMNVEV, per germline (reference sequence).

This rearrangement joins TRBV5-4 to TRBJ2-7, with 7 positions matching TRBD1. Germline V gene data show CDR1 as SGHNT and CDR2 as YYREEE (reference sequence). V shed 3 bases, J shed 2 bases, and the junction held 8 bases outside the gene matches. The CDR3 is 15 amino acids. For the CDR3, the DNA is TGTGCCAGCAGCTCCGGGTTGACAGGGACCTACGAGCAGTACTTC. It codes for CASSSGLTGTYEQYF.

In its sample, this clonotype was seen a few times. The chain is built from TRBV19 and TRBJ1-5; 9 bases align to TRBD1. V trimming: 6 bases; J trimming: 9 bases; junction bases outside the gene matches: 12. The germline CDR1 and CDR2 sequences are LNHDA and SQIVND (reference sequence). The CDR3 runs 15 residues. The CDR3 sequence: CASSKTGQGRLPQHF. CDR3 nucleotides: TGTGCCAGTAGCAAGACGGGACAGGGAAGGCTGCCCCAGCATTTT.

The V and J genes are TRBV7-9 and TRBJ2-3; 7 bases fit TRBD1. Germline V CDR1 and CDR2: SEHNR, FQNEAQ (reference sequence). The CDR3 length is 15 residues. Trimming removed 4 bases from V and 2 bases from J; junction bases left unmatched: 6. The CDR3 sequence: CASSWGTALTDTQYF. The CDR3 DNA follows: TGTGCCAGCAGCTGGGGGACAGCCCTCACAGATACGCAGTATTTT.

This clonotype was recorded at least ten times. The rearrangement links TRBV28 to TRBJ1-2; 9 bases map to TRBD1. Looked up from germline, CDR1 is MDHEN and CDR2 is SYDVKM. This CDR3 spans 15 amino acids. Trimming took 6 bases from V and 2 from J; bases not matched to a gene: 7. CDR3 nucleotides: TGTGCCAGCAGCTTCACAGGGGGCGCCAACTATGGCTACACCTTC. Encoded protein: CASSFTGGANYGYTF.

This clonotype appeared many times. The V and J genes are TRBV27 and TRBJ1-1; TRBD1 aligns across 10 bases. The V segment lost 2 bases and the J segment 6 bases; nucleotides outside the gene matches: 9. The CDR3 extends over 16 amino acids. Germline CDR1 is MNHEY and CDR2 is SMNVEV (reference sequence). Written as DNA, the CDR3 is TGTGCCAGCAGTTTACTAAAGACAGGGGGCAGCGCTGAAGCTTTCTTT. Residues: CASSLLKTGGSAEAFF.

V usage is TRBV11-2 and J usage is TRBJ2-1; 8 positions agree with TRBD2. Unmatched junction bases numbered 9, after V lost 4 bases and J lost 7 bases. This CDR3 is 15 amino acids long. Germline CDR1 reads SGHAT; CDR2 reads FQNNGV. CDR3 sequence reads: CASSSHSGAGNEQFF. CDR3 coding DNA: TGTGCCAGCAGCTCACATAGCGGGGCGGGGAATGAGCAGTTCTTC.

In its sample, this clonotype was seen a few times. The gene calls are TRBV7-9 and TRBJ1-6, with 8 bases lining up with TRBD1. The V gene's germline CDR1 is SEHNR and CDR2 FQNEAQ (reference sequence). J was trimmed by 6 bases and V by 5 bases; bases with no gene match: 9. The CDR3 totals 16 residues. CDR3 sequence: CASSPLGTGSNSPLHF. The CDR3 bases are TGTGCCAGCAGCCCTTTGGGGACAGGTTCTAATTCACCCCTCCACTTT.

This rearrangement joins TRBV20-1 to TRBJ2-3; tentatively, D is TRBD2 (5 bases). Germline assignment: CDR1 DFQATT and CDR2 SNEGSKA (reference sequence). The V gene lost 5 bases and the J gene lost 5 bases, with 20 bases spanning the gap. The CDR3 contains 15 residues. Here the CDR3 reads CSADYIQWMGDTQYF. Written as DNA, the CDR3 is TGCAGTGCTGACTATATTCAGTGGATGGGAGATACGCAGTATTTT.

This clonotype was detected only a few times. The CDR3 nucleotides read TGTGCCAGCAGTTTGTTGTCTGTGCGGGGGGGCTCCGGGGAGCTGTTTTTT. Translating it yields CASSLLSVRGGSGELFF. The chain has TRBV27 and TRBJ2-2, with 9 positions matching TRBD2. Trimming removed 3 bases from V and 6 bases from J; junction bases left unmatched: 11. The CDR3 consists of 17 residues. The germline CDR1 and CDR2 sequences are MNHEY and SMNVEV (reference sequence).

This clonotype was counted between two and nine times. The CDR3 coding sequence is TGTGCCAGCAGATCCCCGGACGCCTTAGGGGAGCAGTACTTC. Its translation is CASRSPDALGEQYF. The chain employs TRBV7-9 and TRBJ2-7; D is unclear. Germline V lookup: CDR1 SEHNR, CDR2 FQNEAQ (reference sequence). Deletions cut 6 bases from V and 7 bases from J, with 19 bases between. This CDR3 comprises 14 residues.

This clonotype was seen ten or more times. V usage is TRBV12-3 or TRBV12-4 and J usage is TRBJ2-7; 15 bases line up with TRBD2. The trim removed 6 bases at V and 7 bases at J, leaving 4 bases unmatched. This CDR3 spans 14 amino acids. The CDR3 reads CASRPGLAGGEQYF. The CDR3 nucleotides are TGTGCCAGCAGGCCGGGACTAGCGGGAGGTGAGCAGTACTTC.

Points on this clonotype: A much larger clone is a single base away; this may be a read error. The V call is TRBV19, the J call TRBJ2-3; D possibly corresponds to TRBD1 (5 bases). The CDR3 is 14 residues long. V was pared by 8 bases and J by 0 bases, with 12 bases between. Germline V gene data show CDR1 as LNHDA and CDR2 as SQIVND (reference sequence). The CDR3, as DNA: TGTGCCAGTGGGGCGGTACCAAGCACAGATACGCAGTATTTT. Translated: CASGAVPSTDTQYF.

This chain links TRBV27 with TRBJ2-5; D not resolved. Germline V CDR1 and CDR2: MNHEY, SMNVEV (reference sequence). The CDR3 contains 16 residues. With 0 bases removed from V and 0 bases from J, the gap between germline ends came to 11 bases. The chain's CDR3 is CASSLSTGRYQETQYF. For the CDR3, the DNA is TGTGCCAGCAGTTTATCTACCGGTCGGTACCAAGAGACCCAGTACTTC.

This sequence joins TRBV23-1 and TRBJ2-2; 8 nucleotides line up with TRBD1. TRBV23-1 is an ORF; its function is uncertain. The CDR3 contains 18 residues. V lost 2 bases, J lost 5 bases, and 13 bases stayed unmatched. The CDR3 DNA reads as TGCGCCAGCAGTCAACTCTTTGGGACAGGAGTAATTACCGGGGAGCTGTTTTTT. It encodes CASSQLFGTGVITGELFF.

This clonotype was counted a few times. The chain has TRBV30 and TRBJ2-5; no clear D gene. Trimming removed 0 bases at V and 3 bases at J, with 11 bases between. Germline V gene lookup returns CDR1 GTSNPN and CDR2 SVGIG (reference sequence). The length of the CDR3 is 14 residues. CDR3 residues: CAWSVPEPKETQYF. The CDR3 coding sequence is TGTGCCTGGAGTGTACCCGAGCCCAAAGAGACCCAGTACTTC. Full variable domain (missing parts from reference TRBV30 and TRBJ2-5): SQTIHQWPATLVQPVGSPLSLECTVEGTSNPNLYWYRQAAGRGLQLLFYSVGIGQISSEVPQNLSASRPQDRQFILSSKKLLLSDSGFYLCAWSVPEPKETQYFGPGTRLLVL.

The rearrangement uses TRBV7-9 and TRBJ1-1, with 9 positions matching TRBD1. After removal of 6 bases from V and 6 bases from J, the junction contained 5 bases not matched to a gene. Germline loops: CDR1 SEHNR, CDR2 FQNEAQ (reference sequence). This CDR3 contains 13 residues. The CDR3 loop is CASREQGAAEAFF. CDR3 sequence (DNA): TGTGCCAGCAGAGAACAGGGGGCCGCTGAAGCTTTCTTT.

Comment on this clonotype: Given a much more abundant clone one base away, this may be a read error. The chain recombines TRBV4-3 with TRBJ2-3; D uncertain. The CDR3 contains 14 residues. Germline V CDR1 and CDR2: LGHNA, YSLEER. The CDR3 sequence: CASSQDTYTDMQYF. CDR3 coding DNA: TGCGCCAGCAGCCAAGATACCTACACAGATATGCAGTATTTT.

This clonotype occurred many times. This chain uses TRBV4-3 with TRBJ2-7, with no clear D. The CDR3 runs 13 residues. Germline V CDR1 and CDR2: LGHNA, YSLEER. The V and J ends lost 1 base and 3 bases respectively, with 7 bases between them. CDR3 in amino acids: CASSQGVRYEQYF. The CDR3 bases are TGCGCCAGCAGCCAAGGGGTCCGCTACGAGCAGTACTTC.

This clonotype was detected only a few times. The CDR3 here is CASSTGTFQYF. CDR3 coding DNA: TGTGCCAGCAGCACCGGGACGTTTCAGTACTTC. The chain has TRBV7-9 and TRBJ2-4; the D gene could be TRBD1 or TRBD2 (5 bases each). The germline CDR1 and CDR2 sequences are SEHNR and FQNEAQ (reference sequence). The CDR3 consists of 11 residues. V was clipped by 5 bases and J by 11 bases, with 10 bases between them.

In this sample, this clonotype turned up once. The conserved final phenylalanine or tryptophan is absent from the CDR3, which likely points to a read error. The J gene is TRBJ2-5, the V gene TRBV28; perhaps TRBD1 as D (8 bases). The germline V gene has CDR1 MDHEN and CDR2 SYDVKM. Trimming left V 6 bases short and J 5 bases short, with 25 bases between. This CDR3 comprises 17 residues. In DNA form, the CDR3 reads TGTGCCAGCAGAGGGACTACCGGGACAGGTGAGGAGGAGACCCAGTACATC. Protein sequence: CASRGTTGTGEEETQYI.